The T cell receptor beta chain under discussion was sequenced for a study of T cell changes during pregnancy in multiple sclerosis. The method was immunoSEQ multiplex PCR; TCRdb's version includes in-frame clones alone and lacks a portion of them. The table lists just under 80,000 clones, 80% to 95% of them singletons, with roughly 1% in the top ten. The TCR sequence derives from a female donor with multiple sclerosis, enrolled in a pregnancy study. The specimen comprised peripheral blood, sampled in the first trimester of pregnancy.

The CDR3 here is CASSPRTGEGEAFF. For the CDR3, the DNA is TGTGCCAGCAGCCCGCGGACAGGGGAGGGTGAAGCTTTCTTT. V is TRBV9 and J is TRBJ1-1; TRBD1 matches 9 bases. CDR1 is SGDLS and CDR2 is YYNGEE in the germline V gene. The CDR3 spans 14 residues. J gave up 7 bases and V 4 bases, and 8 bases lay outside the gene matches.